These T cell receptor beta chains were read from a single sample in a study of post-analysis software for immune sequencing data. TCRdb independently ran MiXCR on the PCR reads; one entry per CDR3 protein. The sample comprises 650,000 to 900,000 distinct CDR3 sequences, roughly 46% of which are singletons, and 4.9% rests with the top ten. The sequenced sample consisted of blood. The origin of the receptors is a girl aged 10-17 years with multiple sclerosis. The CDR3 runs from the conserved cysteine through the conserved F or W. The D gene is left open where the match is weak. The listing skips clone size in some rows; elsewhere it reads once, few, many or a size class.

abundance	d_gene	v_gene	j_gene	CDR3nt	CDR3aa
few	TRBD1	TRBV4-2	TRBJ1-2	TGTGCCAGCAGCCAAGACTTCGGGACAGGGGGCGGCTACACCTTC	CASSQDFGTGGGYTF
.	TRBD2	TRBV2	TRBJ2-5	TGTGCCAGCAGTGAAGCGGGACTAGCGGGAGAAGAGACCCAGTACTTC	CASSEAGLAGEETQYF
.	TRBD1	TRBV30	TRBJ2-5	TGTGCCTGGAGGGTCAGGGGGACGGAGACCCAGTACTTC	CAWRVRGTETQYF
.	.	TRBV20-1	TRBJ2-3	TGCAGTGCCCGACATGCTGCGGAAGATACGCAGTATTTT	CSARHAAEDTQYF
.	TRBD2	TRBV6-2/TRBV6-3	TRBJ2-1	TGTGCCAGCAGTGACCAGCGGGAGCCCCGGTGGGATGAGCAGTTCTTC	CASSDQREPRWDEQFF
.	TRBD1	TRBV3-1	TRBJ1-6	TGTGCCACTACAGGGGGCGGCTCACCCCCCCACTTT	CATTGGGSPPHF
.	.	TRBV20-1	TRBJ1-2	TGCAGTGCTAGAGATCAAGCGGGCTACTATGGCTACACCTTC	CSARDQAGYYGYTF
few	TRBD2	TRBV7-7	TRBJ2-6	TGTGCTAGCAGCTCCCTGAGGACTAGCGGGAGGGCCTCTGGGGCCAACGTCCTGACTTTC	CASSSLRTSGRASGANVLTF
.	.	TRBV25-1	TRBJ2-6	TGTGCCAGCAGTGAATCGGGTCGAAGGTCCCGATGGGCCAACGTCCTGACTTTC	CASSESGRRSRWANVLTF
few	.	TRBV6-2/TRBV6-3	TRBJ2-1	TGTGCCAGCATTGGGAGGTCCACCTACAATGAGCAGTTCTTC	CASIGRSTYNEQFF
.	.	TRBV7-3	TRBJ2-3	TGTGCCAGCAGCTTATGGCCGGCTAGCACAGATACGCAGTATTTT	CASSLWPASTDTQYF
.	.	TRBV20-1	TRBJ2-1	TGCAGTGCCCCCCCCAAGCTGCACAATGAGCAGTTCTTC	CSAPPKLHNEQFF